Shown below are 14 T cell receptor beta chains from a single sample sequenced in a study of OX40 agonist ivuxolimab in advanced cancers. Receptors were amplified or captured by the immunoSEQ multiplex PCR assay. TCRdb retrieved this table from immuneACCESS and kept in-frame rearrangements only. Not all clones are present; in checked studies, unresolved V genes account for under half, and no reason is known for the remainder. The sample yields about 90,000 clones; roughly 93% were counted once. Of the sample, 0.25% to 0.35% falls within the top ten clones. The starting material was CD4+ or CD8+ T cells sorted from blood, obtained in a trial of the OX40 agonist ivuxolimab. These receptors were obtained from an adult with an advanced solid tumor such as melanoma, head and neck, liver or kidney cancer.

The chain has TRBV28 and TRBJ2-7; no firm D call. Germline lookup yields CDR1 MDHEN and CDR2 SYDVKM. There are 12 residues in the CDR3. V dropped 4 bases and J dropped 3 bases, with 7 bases sitting between them. Written as DNA, the CDR3 is TGTGCCAGCAGTTCCCCCGGCTACGAGCAGTACTTC. This codes for CASSSPGYEQYF.

V is TRBV28 and J is TRBJ2-2; D may be TRBD2 (5 bases). V was clipped by 2 bases and J by 1 base, with 8 bases between them. This CDR3 comprises 15 residues. The germline gives CDR1 MDHEN, CDR2 SYDVKM. The CDR3 protein is CASSLIARNTGELFF. As DNA, the CDR3 is TGTGCCAGCAGTTTAATAGCGCGGAACACCGGGGAGCTGTTTTTT. Looking up the rest from reference TRBV28 and TRBJ2-2 gives the full variable domain: DVKVTQSSRYLVKRTGEKVFLECVQDMDHENMFWYRQDPGLGLRLIYFSYDVKMKEKGDIPEGYSVSREKKERFSLILESASTNQTSMYLCASSLIARNTGELFFGEGSRLTVL.

The rearrangement links TRBV11-2 to TRBJ2-5, with 8 bases lining up with TRBD1. V lost 7 bases to trimming and J lost 1 base; unmatched junction nucleotides: 2. The germline gives CDR1 SGHAT, CDR2 FQNNGV. The length of the CDR3 is 13 residues. The CDR3 is CASTQGAQETQYF. CDR3 in DNA: TGTGCCAGCACCCAGGGGGCCCAAGAGACCCAGTACTTC.

The chain joins TRBV6-5 to TRBJ2-2; no firm D call. The V end was cut by 7 bases, the J end by 3 bases, with 12 bases between. Germline CDR1 MNHEY, CDR2 SVGAGI. This CDR3 spans 14 amino acids. CDR3 protein: CASNKAADTGELFF. Here the CDR3 DNA reads TGTGCCAGCAACAAGGCCGCAGACACCGGGGAGCTGTTTTTT.

J is TRBJ2-1 and V is TRBV4-1; 10 positions match TRBD2. The CDR3 length is 16 residues. The junction had 6 bases not matched to a gene; V was cut back by 5 bases and J by 2 bases. The germline gives CDR1 MGHRA, CDR2 YSYEKL. The CDR3 DNA reads TGCGCCAGCAGCTATTCTCTAGCGGGGGCCTACAATGAGCAGTTCTTC. This gives the protein CASSYSLAGAYNEQFF.

The chain carries TRBV9 and TRBJ2-4; a weak D match, TRBD2 (6 bases). CDR1 and CDR2 (germline): SGDLS, YYNGEE. V lost 4 bases and J lost 5, with 16 bases in between. The CDR3 runs to 15 residues. The CDR3 region is CASSKTTGVQNIQYF. Written as DNA, the CDR3 is TGTGCCAGCAGCAAAACGACGGGGGTTCAAAACATTCAGTACTTC.

This clone appeared a single time. This chain uses TRBV19 with TRBJ2-3; TRBD2 matches 7 bases. Germline V gives CDR1 LNHDA, CDR2 SQIVND (reference sequence). With 6 bases clipped from V and 5 bases from J, the junction kept 8 bases outside the gene matches. The CDR3 has 14 residues. CDR3 sequence reads: CASSLAATQDTQYF. The DNA of the CDR3 is TGTGCCAGTAGCCTAGCGGCTACTCAAGATACGCAGTATTTT.

The V and J genes are TRBV5-6 and TRBJ2-3; 12 positions match TRBD1. J was trimmed by 6 bases and V by 4 bases; bases with no gene match: 6. Germline lookup yields CDR1 SGHDT and CDR2 YYEEEE. The CDR3 covers 15 residues. The CDR3 DNA is TGTGCCAGCAGCCTGGGACAGGGGGCGCATGATACGCAGTATTTT. It is translated as CASSLGQGAHDTQYF.

The rearrangement links TRBV2 to TRBJ2-5; 7 bases agree with TRBD2. The closer fit of TRBJ2-7 to the DNA end suggests the J call may be wrong. The CDR3 extends over 15 amino acids. From germline, CDR1 is SNHLY and CDR2 FYNNEI. This chain's CDR3 is CASSEGEGRTYEQYF. The CDR3 region has the DNA TGTGCCAGCAGTGAAGGGGAGGGTCGGACCTACGAGCAGTACTTC.

The chain links TRBV7-3 to TRBJ2-1, with 10 positions matching TRBD2. CDR3 length equals 16 residues. Germline V gene data show CDR1 as SGHTA and CDR2 as FQGTGA. The J segment lost 7 bases and the V segment lost 0 bases, leaving 6 bases of the junction unmatched. For the CDR3, the DNA is TGTGCCAGCAGCTTAACGCCTAGCGGGAGCGGGAATGAGCAGTTCTTC. It is translated as CASSLTPSGSGNEQFF.

The chain has TRBV2 and TRBJ2-1; D remains unclear. The CDR3 loop spans 13 amino acids. Trimming pared 5 bases from V and 10 bases from J, leaving 15 bases between. CDR1 SNHLY and CDR2 FYNNEI come from the germline V gene. CDR3 residues: CASSPRSAPEQFF. The DNA of the CDR3 is TGTGCCAGCAGTCCGCGCTCAGCTCCCGAGCAGTTCTTC.

V is TRBV29-1 and J is TRBJ1-1; a possible D gene is TRBD1 (6 bases). The V gene lost 3 bases and the J gene lost 0 bases, with 14 bases spanning the gap. Germline assignment: CDR1 SQVTM and CDR2 ANQGSEA. The CDR3 is made up of 15 amino acids. This CDR3 reads CSVEELRDMNTEAFF. CDR3 bases: TGCAGCGTTGAGGAGCTTAGGGACATGAACACTGAAGCTTTCTTT.

This clone was recorded once. The rearrangement uses TRBV28 and TRBJ1-1; D is undetermined. Germline V lookup: CDR1 MDHEN, CDR2 SYDVKM. Trimming stripped 3 bases from V and 0 bases from J, with 14 bases between. The CDR3 sequence is 16 residues long. CDR3 sequence: CASSFSKRQLNTEAFF. DNA of the CDR3: TGTGCCAGCAGTTTTTCTAAAAGGCAGCTGAACACTGAAGCTTTCTTT.

The chain combines TRBV5-1 with TRBJ2-1, with 10 bases aligning to TRBD2. V lost 2 bases, J lost 3 bases, and 2 bases stayed unmatched. CDR1 is SGHRS, CDR2 YFSETQ, per germline. The CDR3 runs 15 residues. The CDR3 nucleotides read TGCGCCAGCAGCTTAGCGGGAGGGGACTACAATGAGCAGTTCTTC. It codes for CASSLAGGDYNEQFF.